The table lists the clone carrying this TCR beta chain with many counts. Antigen unknown. The data belong to a study of glioma-infiltrating T cells. General study findings and limits: Above-expected tissue-blood divergence occurred in all gliomas, most in low-grade ones. Tissue and blood shared very few CDR3 sequences.

The iRepertoire nested amplicon-rescue multiplex PCR amplified TCR alpha and beta CDR3s from RNA. Tissue mRNA or PBMC total RNA, about 90-450 ng, went into one-step reverse transcription and amplification. Using its own MiXCR run on the multiplex PCR reads, TCRdb lists one record per CDR3 protein. The sample lists 100,000 to 150,000 distinct CDR3 sequences, roughly 23% seen once, with nearly 15% in the top ten. The specimen sequenced was glioma tissue, nonneoplastic brain tissue, or PBMCs (not recorded which). This clonotype originated in a human donor with low-grade glioma or glioblastoma, undergoing nonglioma brain surgery, or in good health (not recorded which).

The CDR3: CATSRAGNTEAFF. As DNA, the CDR3 is TGTGCCACCAGCAGAGCCGGGAACACTGAAGCTTTCTTT. This sequence joins TRBV15 and TRBJ1-1; the D is unclear. Looked up from germline, CDR1 is LNHNV and CDR2 is YYDKDF (reference sequence). The CDR3 sequence is 13 residues long. V lost 1 base and J lost 1, with 4 bases in between.